This TCR beta chain was retrieved from a study of shared clonotypes between healthy human individuals. Study results and caveats: In a handful of donors, about 5% of naive CD4 clonotypes appeared in common. The generation probabilities recorded for non-shared clonotypes fell below those of clonotypes shared by all four donors. Estimated clonotype richness was generally higher in naive than memory subsets.

The germline gives CDR1 MNHNS, CDR2 SASEGT. Trimming removed 1 base at V and 2 bases at J, with 6 bases between. The CDR3 runs to 13 residues. CD8 cells regarded as naive lacked CD45RO, were positively chosen for CCR7, and omitted terminally differentiated effector memory CD45RA+ cells. Recent acute infections and vaccinations were absent in the healthy HIV-negative adult donors. In regard to this clone: Its cognate antigen is unknown. At the DNA level, this CDR3 is encoded by other sequences in the same sample as well.

Repertoires were generated with immunoSEQ multiplex PCR, while TCRdb's copy carries only in-frame clones and drops some. This sample has millions of clones; around 96% occur once, and the top ten carry roughly 1%. Sequencing input: naive CD8+ T cells sorted from blood. This TCR was sampled from a man aged 18 to 29 in good health. The V and J genes are TRBV6-1 and TRBJ2-7; D is ambiguous. The CDR3 loop is CASSEGTAYEQYF. The CDR3 bases are TGTGCCAGCAGTGAAGGCACTGCCTACGAGCAGTACTTC.